This TCR beta chain was retrieved from a study of T cell responses to AZD1222 COVID-19 vaccine. Study results and caveats: Spike-specific TCR repertoires showed rising breadth and depth after two AZD1222 doses.

CDR3 length equals 14 residues. Trimming cost V 5 bases and J 4 bases, with 12 bases left between them. Germline CDR1 reads MNHEY; CDR2 reads SVGAGI. Second-dose groups at about 4 or about 12 weeks were pooled. The data were produced by immunoSEQ multiplex PCR, yet TCRdb's version contains in-frame clones alone and is incomplete. Of 150,000 to 250,000 clones listed, 85% to 95% are singletons. Comment on this clone: The target antigen is unknown.

This specimen consisted of peripheral blood, obtained 28 days after the second AZD1222 dose. The sequence was obtained from an adult who received the AZD1222 COVID-19 vaccine. J is TRBJ1-5 and V is TRBV6-5; no definite D call. CDR3 sequence: CASSTQTRNQPQHF. The CDR3 nucleotides read TGTGCCAGCAGTACACAGACACGAAATCAGCCCCAGCATTTT.